This paragraph covers one T cell receptor (beta chain) sequence. The sample holds many counts of this clonotype. Its antigen is unknown. Base qualities are not recorded, but no much larger clone differs from it by a single base. The data belong to a study of naive and memory T cell subsets (dated 2017 in TCRdb). Regarding the research as a whole: The study applied an open-source, UMI-based TCR alpha and beta sequencing pipeline to sorted naive and memory peripheral blood T cell subsets. IgG serology results and the functional CMV T cell responses were in complete agreement. RNA was DNase-treated and reverse transcribed with TCR constant-region primers, mostly using SuperScript III.

What the authors observed across the whole study: RNA-based TCR counts may be affected by expression changes linked to T cell activation and differentiation. Once error correction was done, more than 95% of naive TCR sequences showed up just once, which made the naive abundance distributions much steeper than those of the memory subsets. In both CD4 and CD8 cells, a rise in Gini index and a fall in Shannon and inverse Simpson diversity were observed from naive through CM, EM and EMRA. A power law was followed by TCR abundance, with an exponent that differed between naive and memory subsets but was consistent across the three individuals. Clonotypes were defined as single alpha or beta chain sequences, not paired alpha/beta receptors. A few larger clonotypes were present in naive repertoires, especially CD8 naive repertoires, and these clonotypes were possibly memory cells re-expressing CD45RA. The repertoire findings for the naive and memory subsets could not be validated against a ground truth, as none was available.

Libraries came from UMI-ligation and nested PCR. An equimolar mix of two oligonucleotides covering both TRBC1 and TRBC2 was used as the beta constant-region primer. A single-stranded oligonucleotide bearing the SP2 primer plus a 12-nucleotide UMI was ligated onto the 3' end of the cDNA by T4 RNA ligase 1. Four rounds of PCR, combining the SP2 primer with nested alpha and beta constant-region primers, were used to amplify the ligated cDNA. Incubation of the ligation reaction was carried out at 16 degrees C for 20-24 hours. To avoid over-amplification, PCR2 was usually performed as a SYBR Green qPCR and halted once a predetermined threshold was reached. Every purification after the first one was done using Agencourt AMPure XP magnetic beads. Library amounts were measured by Qubit and library quality was assessed on a TapeStation, where the main peak was expected at around 650 bp. Pooled libraries were sequenced on an Illumina MiSeq using v2 2x251 paired-end kits, and typically roughly 0.95-2.2 million reads were obtained per sample. Each sample's library went into the pool at approximately 4.3 nM, and roughly 5-8% PhiX was added to help with cluster recognition. The published analysis was carried out like this. V and J genes were assigned to Demultiplexor-processed FASTQ reads by Decombinator through tag matching, with a single base-pair mismatch being allowed. By using UMIs, Collapsinator corrected both sequencing errors and the frequency errors caused by PCR heterogeneity. TCRs were translated and CDR3s were extracted from the conserved cysteine to the FGXG phenylalanine by CDR3Translator, with non-productive sequences being flagged. Gini, Shannon entropy and inverse Simpson indices were computed after subsampling the repertoires to the same number of UMI-defined TCRs. Clonotype abundance distributions were fitted to a power law by maximum likelihood within the linear range. For one naive CD8 sample, the pipeline and MIGEC produced similar UMI counts, unique TCR numbers and clonal distributions. In one analysis, naive TCRs that were also found in any memory subset of the same donor were excluded from the naive repertoire. The repertoires were searched for about 7,000 CMV-associated CDR3 sequences that had been compiled from VDJdb and a published dataset. The raw public data were reprocessed by TCRdb itself: fastp quality trimming at Q25, MiXCR clonotype calling, in-frame beta chains only. Rows matching on CDR3 protein sequence are summarized as one entry with the most common DNA and genes. The V and J calls, along with clone size, are taken from TCRdb and not from the paper's own processing. For this sample there are roughly 140,000 distinct CDR3 sequences; more than 15% appear just once. In total, the top ten clones hold 0.14% to 0.15% of the sample.

A distance of 8 bases separates the germline ends of V and J, which lose 4 bases and 5 bases respectively. The CDR3 starts with the cysteine, ends with the phenylalanine, and has 12 residues. The retained sequence is limited to the CDR3, 36 bases, with the frame set at the first base. The germline V gene gives CDR1 as MDHEN and CDR2 as SYDVKM. TCR alpha and beta chain libraries were amplified separately from the second PCR step onward. CMV status of each donor was established by measuring IFNgamma production from CD4+ T cells after fresh PBMCs were stimulated overnight with CMV viral lysate. Miltenyi beads were used first to positively select CD4 T cells, and CD8 T cells were then positively selected from the CD4-negative fraction. Cells stained for CD3, CD4, CD8, CD45RA, CD27 and a live/dead dye were sorted on a BD Aria II into four subsets by CD45RA and CD27. Blood was obtained from a few healthy volunteers, and the blood from each volunteer was fractionated into CD4 and CD8 T cells and subsequently into four differentiation subsets. Approximately 120 ml of peripheral blood was taken from each donor, and PBMC were separated by density-gradient centrifugation on Ficoll-Paque PLUS. Sorted cells were lysed in RLT buffer, and RNA was extracted with a Qiagen RNeasy kit and stored at -80°C.

This receptor was identified in a human donor in good health. What was sequenced was naive CD4+ T cells from blood. The cell subset or site label, read with the paper, signifies: naive T cells, CD45RA high CD27+. This sequence uses TRBV28 and TRBJ2-5, with no confidently assigned D gene. The CDR3 corresponds to CASSSQLETQYF. The bases read TGTGCCAGCAGTTCCCAGCTTGAGACCCAGTACTTC. When the CDR3 is completed using the reference TRBV28 and TRBJ2-5 genes on either side, the full variable domain is DVKVTQSSRYLVKRTGEKVFLECVQDMDHENMFWYRQDPGLGLRLIYFSYDVKMKEKGDIPEGYSVSREKKERFSLILESASTNQTSMYLCASSSQLETQYFGPGTRLLVL.